This T cell receptor beta chain was sequenced for a study of monozygotic twins with inflammatory bowel disease. With no T cell sorting beforehand, total RNA was isolated from whole blood. Germline CDR1 reads SGHTA; CDR2 reads FQGTGA. CDR3 length: 17 amino acids. TCRalpha and TCRbeta cDNA underwent two nested PCRs of about 17 and 10 cycles. With the 5' RACE reads reprocessed, TCRdb shows one record per CDR3 protein and no DNA. This sample's table reports about 99,000 distinct CDR3 sequences. This sequence joins TRBV7-3 and TRBJ2-1; TCRdb designates TRBD2, a call that cannot be tested without DNA. Sequencing was carried out using blood. The receptor comes from a human donor with ulcerative colitis or Crohn's disease, or a healthy co-twin of an affected twin (not recorded which). CDR3: CASSPAPLAGGINEQFF.